This TCR beta chain stems from a study of beta chain features in type 1 diabetes. At the level of the study: The number of sorted cells examined across all samples was under 140,000,000. Study results and caveats: Lower insertion and higher deletion counts appeared at VDJ junctions in type 1 diabetes patients. Within patients, naive, central memory and Treg TCRB repertoires seemed more similar than within healthy donors. Among patients with Type 1 diabetes, TCRB CDR3s were moderately but significantly shorter in every one of the four CD4+ subsets.

Concerning this clone: Antigen unknown.

Expressed TCRB transcripts got sequenced, as all isolated RNA was reverse transcribed. Generated by immunoSEQ multiplex PCR, the TCRdb table keeps only in-frame clones and is missing some. The sample yields some 190,000 clones, 7.5% to 8.5% seen once. Donors underwent one heparinised blood draw, 90 to 150 mL on average. The germline V and J ends were trimmed by 7 bases and 8 bases, with 24 bases remaining between them. Per the germline V gene, CDR1 is MDHEN and CDR2 is SYDVKM. The CDR3 totals 17 residues. The material sequenced was central memory CD4+ T cells from blood. The clonotype originates from a man aged 18 to 35 with type 1 diabetes. The rearrangement joins TRBV28 to TRBJ1-6; tentatively, D is TRBD1 (6 bases). This CDR3 reads CASTLGGARVLHSPLHF. The CDR3 nucleotides are TGTGCCAGCACACTCGGGGGGGCGCGGGTATTGCATTCACCCCTCCACTTT.